What follows describes a single TCR beta chain. Its specificity is not known. The entry originates in a study of shared clonotypes between healthy human individuals. Study findings and constraints: Non-shared clonotypes showed lower generation probabilities than clonotypes common to all four donors.

CDR1 SQVTM and CDR2 ANQGSEA come from the germline V gene. This CDR3 has 12 residues. The junction had 3 bases not matched to a gene; V was cut back by 5 bases and J by 4 bases. The data were produced by immunoSEQ multiplex PCR, yet TCRdb's version contains in-frame clones alone and is incomplete. The sample lists some 2,100,000 clones; roughly 91% were seen once. The naive CD8 population came from CD45RO-negative cells selected for CCR7, without terminally differentiated effector memory CD45RA+ cells. Healthy and HIV-negative, the adult donors had no recent acute infections or vaccinations. The chain combines TRBV29-1 with TRBJ1-2, with 8 bases fitting TRBD1. What was sequenced was naive CD8+ T cells from PBMCs. The receptor was derived from a man aged 18 to 30 in good health. Some clones in this sample may be carry-over from other donors' samples. CDR3 amino acids: CSVSGGFYGYTF. CDR3 DNA sequence: TGCAGCGTTTCAGGGGGCTTCTATGGCTACACCTTC.